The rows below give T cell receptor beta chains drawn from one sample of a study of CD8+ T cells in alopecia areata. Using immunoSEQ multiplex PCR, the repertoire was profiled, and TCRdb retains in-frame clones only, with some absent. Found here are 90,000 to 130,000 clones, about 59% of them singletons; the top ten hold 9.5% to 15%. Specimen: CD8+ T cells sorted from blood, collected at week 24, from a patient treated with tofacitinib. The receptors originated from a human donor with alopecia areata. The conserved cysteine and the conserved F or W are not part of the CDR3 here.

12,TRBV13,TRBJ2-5,ASSFGTGGETQY
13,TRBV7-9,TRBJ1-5,ASSPPTGSGQPQH
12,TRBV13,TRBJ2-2,ASSLVGFTGELF
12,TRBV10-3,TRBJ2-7,AISDPGGNREQY
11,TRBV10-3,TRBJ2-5,AISESRVETQY
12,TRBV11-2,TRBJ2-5,ASSNKWGDETQY
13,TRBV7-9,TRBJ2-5,ASSPPLSREETQY
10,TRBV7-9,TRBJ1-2,ASSLGAGGYT
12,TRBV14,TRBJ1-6,ASSLQGAGSPLH
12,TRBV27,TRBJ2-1,ASSFVDRANEQF
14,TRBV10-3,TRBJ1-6,AISEKAGGFNSPLH
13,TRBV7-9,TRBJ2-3,ASSTGQTSTDTQY
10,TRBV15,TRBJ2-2,ATSRVPEELF
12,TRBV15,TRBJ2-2,ATSRDSNTGELF
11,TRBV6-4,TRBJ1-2,ASSDSTGGGYT
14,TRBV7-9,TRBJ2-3,ASRSTGLSRTDTQY
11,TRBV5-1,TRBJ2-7,ASSPAGSYEQY
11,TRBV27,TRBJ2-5,ASSFGDWETQY
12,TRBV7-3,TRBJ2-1,ASSPSGGDNEQF
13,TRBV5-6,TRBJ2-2,ASSLWYANTGELF
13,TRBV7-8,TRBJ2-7,ASSPIGGELYEQY
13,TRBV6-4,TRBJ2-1,ASSDSAGGYNEQF
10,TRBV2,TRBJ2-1,ASSSPQPEQF
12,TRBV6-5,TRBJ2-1,ASHRGQGVNEQF
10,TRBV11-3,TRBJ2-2,ASSPGAGELF
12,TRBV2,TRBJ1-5,ASSPGQGDQPQH
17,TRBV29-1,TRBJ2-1,SVEGLGLAGGLSYNEQF
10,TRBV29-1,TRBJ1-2,SVTGTDYGYT
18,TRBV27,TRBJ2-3,ASSLSTSGNNQDPTDTQY
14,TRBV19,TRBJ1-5,ASSPTLGGSNQPQH
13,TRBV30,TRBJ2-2,AWSKRGPDTGELF
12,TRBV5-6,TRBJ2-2,ASRTGGFSGELF
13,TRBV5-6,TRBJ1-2,ASSLEISMNYGYT
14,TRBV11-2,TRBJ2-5,ASSLGVGQRPETQY
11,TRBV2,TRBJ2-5,ASGDHSQETQY
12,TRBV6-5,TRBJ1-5,ASSGTTSNQPQH
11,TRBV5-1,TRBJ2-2,ASRGDNTGELF
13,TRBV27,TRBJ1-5,ASSFGGTGNQPQH
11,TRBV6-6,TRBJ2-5,ASSYLWAETQY
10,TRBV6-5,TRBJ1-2,ASSYLGDGYT
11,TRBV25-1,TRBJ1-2,ASSYGTNYGYT
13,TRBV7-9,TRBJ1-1,ASTNYRIDNTEAF
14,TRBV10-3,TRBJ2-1,ASQGGLSPGYNEQF
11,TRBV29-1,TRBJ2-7,SVTGTDHYEQY
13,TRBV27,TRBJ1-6,ASTKSQGAWSPLH
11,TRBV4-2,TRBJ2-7,ASSPGTGGEQY
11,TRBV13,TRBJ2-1,ASSQRGPNEQF
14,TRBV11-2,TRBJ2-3,ASTPGPSGRTDTQY
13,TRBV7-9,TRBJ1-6,ASSLPEPYNSPLH